This TCR beta chain was captured in a study of blood T cell repertoires in COVID-19. On the study more broadly: Donors in the United States, Italy and Spain gave samples during acute or convalescent COVID-19. T cells, B-cell-depleted T cells, or PBMCs supplied cDNA or gDNA.

Original methodology: Amplification of reference gene primers provided the estimated nucleated cell counts. Repertoires were generated with immunoSEQ multiplex PCR, while TCRdb's copy carries only in-frame clones and drops some. V, J and clone size derive from that table, while D and trimming were established from the DNA sequence. The sample shows around 77,000 clones, more than 70% of them seen only once. This CDR3 spans 18 amino acids. The V gene's germline CDR1 is SGHDN and CDR2 FVKESK. The junction had 11 bases not matched to a gene; V was cut back by 4 bases and J by 0 bases. The material sequenced was peripheral blood. This sequence was found in a man older than 75 with acute or convalescent COVID-19. V and J are TRBV14 and TRBJ1-4, with 7 bases identical to TRBD1. The CDR3 region is CASSRSAGQAPTNEKLFF. The CDR3 DNA reads TGTGCCAGCAGCCGAAGCGCTGGACAGGCCCCAACTAATGAAAAACTGTTTTTT.